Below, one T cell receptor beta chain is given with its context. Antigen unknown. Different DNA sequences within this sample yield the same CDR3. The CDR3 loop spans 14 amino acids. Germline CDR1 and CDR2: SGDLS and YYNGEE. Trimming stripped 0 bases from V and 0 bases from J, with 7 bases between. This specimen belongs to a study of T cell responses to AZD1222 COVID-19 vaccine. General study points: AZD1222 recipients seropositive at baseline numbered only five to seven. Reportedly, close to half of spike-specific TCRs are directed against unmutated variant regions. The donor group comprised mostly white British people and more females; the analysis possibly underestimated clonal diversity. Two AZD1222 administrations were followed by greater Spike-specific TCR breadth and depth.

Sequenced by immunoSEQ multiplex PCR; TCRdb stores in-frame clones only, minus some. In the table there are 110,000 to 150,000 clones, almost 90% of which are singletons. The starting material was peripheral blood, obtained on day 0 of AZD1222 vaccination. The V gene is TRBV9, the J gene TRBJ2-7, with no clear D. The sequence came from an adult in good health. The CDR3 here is CASSVGSGSYEQYF. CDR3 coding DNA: TGTGCCAGCAGCGTAGGCTCGGGCTCCTACGAGCAGTACTTC.